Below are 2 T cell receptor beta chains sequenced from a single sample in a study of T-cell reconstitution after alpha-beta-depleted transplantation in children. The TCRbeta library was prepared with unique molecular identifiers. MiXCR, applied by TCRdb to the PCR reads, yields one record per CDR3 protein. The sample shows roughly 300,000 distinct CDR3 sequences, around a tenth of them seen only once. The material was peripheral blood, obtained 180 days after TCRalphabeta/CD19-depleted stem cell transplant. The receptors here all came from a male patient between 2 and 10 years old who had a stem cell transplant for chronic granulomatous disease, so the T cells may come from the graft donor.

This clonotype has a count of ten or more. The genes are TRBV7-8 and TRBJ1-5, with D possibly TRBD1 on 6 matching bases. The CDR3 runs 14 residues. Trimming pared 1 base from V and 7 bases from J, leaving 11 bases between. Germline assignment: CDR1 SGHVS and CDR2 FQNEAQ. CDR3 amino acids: CASSLVGRGQPQHF. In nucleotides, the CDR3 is TGTGCCAGCAGCTTAGTTGGCAGGGGCCAGCCCCAGCATTTT.

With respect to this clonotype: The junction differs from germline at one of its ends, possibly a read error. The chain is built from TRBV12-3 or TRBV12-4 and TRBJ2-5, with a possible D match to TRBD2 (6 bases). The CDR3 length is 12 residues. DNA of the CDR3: TGTGCCAGTTCCGGGGGAGATGAGACCCAGTCCTTC. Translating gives CASSGGDETQSF.